A selection of T cell receptor beta chains follows, all from one sample in a study of blood T cell repertoires in COVID-19. TCRdb's copy holds only in-frame clones and misses some; the assay was immunoSEQ multiplex PCR. The sample lists more than 400,000 clones; 90% were seen once. The sample taken for sequencing was PBMCs or T cells enriched from blood (not recorded which). The receptors here all came from a man between 18 and 29 years old who had recovered from COVID-19. Both conserved end residues are trimmed from each CDR3.

TRBV27 ASSFWGVNSPLH
TRBV2 ASSSPGLQTGTQY
TRBV28 ASSIPGTQASYGYT
TRBV10-3 AISGSSGQSDSPLH
TRBV2 ASRGMNTEAF
TRBV5-1 ASSLGLGSGTYEQY
TRBV6-1 ASSEADRVRGNTIY
TRBV7-8 ASSLDSPYEQY
TRBV3-1/TRBV3-2 ASSQEGDRGNQPQH
TRBV7-3 ASSLVQGPNTEAF
TRBV28 ASSSGQGDNSPLH
TRBV4-1 ASSQGQGRRYSNQPQH
TRBV4-1 ASSQVGSGNSYEQY
TRBV4-1 ASSQAGGLRTDTQY
TRBV3-1/TRBV3-2 ASRGTGIPEAF
TRBV6-1 ASSERLEGYNEQF
TRBV13 ASSLVGHSGNTIY
TRBV28 ASSLGGQTATKQY
TRBV2 ASGPGDYGYT
TRBV18 ASSSGQRAHNEQF
TRBV10-3 AISGQGSSGNTIY
TRBV19 ASREGWNSPLH
TRBV5-1 ASSGGGQNNEQF
TRBV7-2 ASSSRVQETQY
TRBV7-5 VRSLAFVRAGGSYEQY
TRBV29-1 SADRSSDYGYT
TRBV15 ATSRAGELPPVGELF
TRBV15 ATSRVASGRYDTGELF
TRBV7-9 ASSLGGGAGRQPQH
TRBV5-4 ASSDHRGGDTEAF
TRBV5-4 ASSQLSDGNTIY
TRBV5-1 ASSSGTSNTGELF
TRBV10-3 AISEFRAVPSYEQY
TRBV25-1 ASSESRGITNEKLF
TRBV15 ATSREDIKTNEKLF
TRBV6-5 ASTTRVGLNYGYT
TRBV18 ASSPTQWTGNEQY
TRBV9 ASSVDEGKSNEQF
TRBV19 ASTTGDSSQPQH
TRBV28 ASSPRGQGDSPLH
TRBV3-1/TRBV3-2 ASSQIHWDRSSPLH
TRBV11-3 ASSLESRVSGNTIY
TRBV6-1 ASSDLAGGHNEQF
TRBV2 ASSDDYDYAGY
TRBV7-9 ASSLEGNREAF
TRBV29-1 SVASGSDTQY
TRBV3-1/TRBV3-2 ASSPRLTNTEAF
TRBV6-9 ASSYPLDDLH
TRBV7-3 ASSKTGASNEKLF
TRBV9 ASSERGAETQY
TRBV4-1 ASSQVRSTAAPYEQY
TRBV6-6 ASSYLKESTDTQY
TRBV6-5 ASGRQSYEQF
TRBV5-8 ASSFVRDFNEKLF